This T cell receptor (beta chain) was profiled in a study of breast tumors, draining lymph nodes, adjacent tissues. The table lists this clonotype with many counts. Its target is not known. V lost 7 bases and J lost 2; bases outside the gene matches: 8. Germline V gene lookup returns CDR1 MNHEY and CDR2 SVGAGI. CDR3 length: 16 residues. Whole-study findings and limits: Tumor repertoires ranked between lymph nodes and nontumor tissue in diversity, with V and J gene preferences. Tumor and nontumor repertoires were significantly more similar in luminal-like than in basal-like breast cancer. The data were judged consistent with most tumor T cells coming from lymph node and expanding in tumor.

MiXCR, applied by TCRdb to the multiplex PCR reads, yields one record per CDR3 protein. The sample holds 50,000 to 85,000 distinct CDR3 sequences; over 40% are singletons and the top ten take approximately 8.7%. The sequencing sample was made of breast tumor tissue. V and J are TRBV6-5 and TRBJ2-6; the match to TRBD1 covers 7 bases. The receptor comes from a female donor with breast cancer. Some clones in this sample may be carry-over from other donors' samples. The CDR3 DNA is TGTGCCAGCAATCGACAGGGTGGGGCTGGGGCCAACGTCCTGACTTTC. Its translation: CASNRQGGAGANVLTF.